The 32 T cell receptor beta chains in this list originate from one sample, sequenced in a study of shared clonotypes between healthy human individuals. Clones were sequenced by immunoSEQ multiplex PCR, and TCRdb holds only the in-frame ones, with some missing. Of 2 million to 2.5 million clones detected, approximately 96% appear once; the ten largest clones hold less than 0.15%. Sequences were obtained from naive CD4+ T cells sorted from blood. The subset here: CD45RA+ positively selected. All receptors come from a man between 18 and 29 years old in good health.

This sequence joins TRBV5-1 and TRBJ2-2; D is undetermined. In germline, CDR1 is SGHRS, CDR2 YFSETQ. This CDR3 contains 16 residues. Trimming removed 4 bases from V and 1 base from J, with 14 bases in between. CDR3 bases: TGCGCCAGCAGCCCGTCCGGCCTACAGAACACCGGGGAGCTGTTTTTT. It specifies CASSPSGLQNTGELFF.

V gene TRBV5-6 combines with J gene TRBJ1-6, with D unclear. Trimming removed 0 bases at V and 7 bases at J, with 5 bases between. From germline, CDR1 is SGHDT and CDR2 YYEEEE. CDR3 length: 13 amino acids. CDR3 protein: CASSLAANSPLHF. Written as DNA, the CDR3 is TGTGCCAGCAGCTTGGCAGCCAATTCACCCCTCCACTTT.

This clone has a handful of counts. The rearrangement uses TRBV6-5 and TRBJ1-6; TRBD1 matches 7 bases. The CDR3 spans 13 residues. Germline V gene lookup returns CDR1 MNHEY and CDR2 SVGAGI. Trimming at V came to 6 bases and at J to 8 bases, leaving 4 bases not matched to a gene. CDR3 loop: CASSQTGDSPLHF. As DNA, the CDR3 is TGTGCCAGCAGCCAAACAGGGGATTCACCCCTCCACTTT.

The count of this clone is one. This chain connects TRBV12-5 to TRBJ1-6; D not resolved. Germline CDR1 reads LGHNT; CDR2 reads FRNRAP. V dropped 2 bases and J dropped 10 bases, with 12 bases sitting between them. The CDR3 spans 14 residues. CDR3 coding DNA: TGTGCTAGTGGTTTGTTTACAGAGGGATCACCCCTCCACTTT. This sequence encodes CASGLFTEGSPLHF.

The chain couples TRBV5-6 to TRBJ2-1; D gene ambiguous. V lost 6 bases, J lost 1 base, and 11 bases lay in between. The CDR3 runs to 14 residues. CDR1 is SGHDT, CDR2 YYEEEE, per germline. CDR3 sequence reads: CASTRWVSYNEQFF. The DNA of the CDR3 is TGTGCCAGCACCAGGTGGGTTTCCTACAATGAGCAGTTCTTC.

CDR3 sequence: CASSERAQPQHF. DNA for the CDR3: TGTGCCAGCAGTGAACGGGCTCAGCCCCAGCATTTT. V and J are TRBV6-1 and TRBJ1-5; D is undetermined. V was shortened by 2 bases and J by 6 bases, with 5 bases between the two germline ends. This CDR3 has 12 residues. The germline CDR1 and CDR2 sequences are MNHNS and SASEGT.

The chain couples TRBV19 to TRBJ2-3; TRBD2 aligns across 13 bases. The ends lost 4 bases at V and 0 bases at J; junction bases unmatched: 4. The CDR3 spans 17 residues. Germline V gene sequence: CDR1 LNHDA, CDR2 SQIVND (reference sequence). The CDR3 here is CASSTLLAGGSTDTQYF. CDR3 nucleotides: TGTGCCAGTAGTACACTACTAGCGGGAGGGAGCACAGATACGCAGTATTTT.

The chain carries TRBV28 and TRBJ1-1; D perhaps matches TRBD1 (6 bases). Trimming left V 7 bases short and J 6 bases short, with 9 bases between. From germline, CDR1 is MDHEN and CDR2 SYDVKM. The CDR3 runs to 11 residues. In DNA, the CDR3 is TGTGCCAGCAAGACAGGCGCTGAAGCTTTCTTT. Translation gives CASKTGAEAFF.

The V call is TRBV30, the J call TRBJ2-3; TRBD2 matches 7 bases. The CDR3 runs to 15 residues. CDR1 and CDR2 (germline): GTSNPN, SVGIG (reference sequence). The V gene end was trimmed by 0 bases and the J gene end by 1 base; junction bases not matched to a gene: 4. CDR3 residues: CAWSVGAGGTDTQYF. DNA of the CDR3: TGTGCCTGGAGTGTGGGTGCGGGGGGCACAGATACGCAGTATTTT. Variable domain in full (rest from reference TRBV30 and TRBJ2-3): SQTIHQWPATLVQPVGSPLSLECTVEGTSNPNLYWYRQAAGRGLQLLFYSVGIGQISSEVPQNLSASRPQDRQFILSSKKLLLSDSGFYLCAWSVGAGGTDTQYFGPGTRLTVL.

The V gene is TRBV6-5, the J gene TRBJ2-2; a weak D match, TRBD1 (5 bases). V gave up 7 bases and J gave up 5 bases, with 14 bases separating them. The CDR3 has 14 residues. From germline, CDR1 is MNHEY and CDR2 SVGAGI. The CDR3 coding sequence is TGTGCCAGCACCCCCGTGGGGCCGACCGGGGAGCTGTTTTTT. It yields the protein CASTPVGPTGELFF.

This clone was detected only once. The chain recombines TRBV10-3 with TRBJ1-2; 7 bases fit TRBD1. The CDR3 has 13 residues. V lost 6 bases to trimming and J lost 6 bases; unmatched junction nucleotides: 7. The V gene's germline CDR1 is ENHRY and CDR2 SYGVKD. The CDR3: CAIRQGIGNGYTF. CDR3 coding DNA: TGTGCCATCAGACAGGGGATAGGTAATGGCTACACCTTC.

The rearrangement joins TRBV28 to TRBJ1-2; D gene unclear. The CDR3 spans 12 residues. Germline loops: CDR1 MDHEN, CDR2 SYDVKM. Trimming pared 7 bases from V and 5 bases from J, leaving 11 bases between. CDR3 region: CASTQPPYGYTF. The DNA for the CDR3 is TGTGCCAGCACCCAGCCACCTTATGGCTACACCTTC.

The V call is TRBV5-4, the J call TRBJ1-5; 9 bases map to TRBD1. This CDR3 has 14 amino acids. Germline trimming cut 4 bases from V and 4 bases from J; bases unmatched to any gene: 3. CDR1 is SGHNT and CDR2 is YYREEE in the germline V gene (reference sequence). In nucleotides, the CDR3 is TGTGCCAGCAGCAGACAGGGGGAGAATCAGCCCCAGCATTTT. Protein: CASSRQGENQPQHF.

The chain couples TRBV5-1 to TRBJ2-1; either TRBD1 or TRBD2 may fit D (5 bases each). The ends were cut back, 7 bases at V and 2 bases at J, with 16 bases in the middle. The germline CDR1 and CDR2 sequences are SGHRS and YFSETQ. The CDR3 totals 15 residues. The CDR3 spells CASSGSEGPYNEQFF. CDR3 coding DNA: TGCGCCAGCTCGGGGTCCGAGGGGCCCTACAATGAGCAGTTCTTC.

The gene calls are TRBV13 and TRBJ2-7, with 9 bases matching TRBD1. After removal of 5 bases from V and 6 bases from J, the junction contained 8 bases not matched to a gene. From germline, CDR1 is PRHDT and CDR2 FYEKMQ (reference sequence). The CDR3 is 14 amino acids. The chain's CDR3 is CASSPVQGAGEQYF. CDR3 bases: TGTGCCAGCAGCCCCGTACAGGGGGCCGGCGAGCAGTACTTC.

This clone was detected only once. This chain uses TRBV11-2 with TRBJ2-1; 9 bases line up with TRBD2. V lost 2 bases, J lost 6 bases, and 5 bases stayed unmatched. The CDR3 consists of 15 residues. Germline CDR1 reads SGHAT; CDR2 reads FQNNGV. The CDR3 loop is CASSLLAGGPNEQFF. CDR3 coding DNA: TGTGCCAGCAGCTTACTGGCGGGAGGGCCCAATGAGCAGTTCTTC.

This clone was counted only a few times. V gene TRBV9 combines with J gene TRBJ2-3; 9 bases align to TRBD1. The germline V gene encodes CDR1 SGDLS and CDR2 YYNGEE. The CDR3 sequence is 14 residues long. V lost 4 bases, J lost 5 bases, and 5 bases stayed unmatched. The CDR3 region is CASSLLDRGDTQYF. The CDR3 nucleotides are TGTGCCAGCAGCCTATTGGACAGGGGAGATACGCAGTATTTT.

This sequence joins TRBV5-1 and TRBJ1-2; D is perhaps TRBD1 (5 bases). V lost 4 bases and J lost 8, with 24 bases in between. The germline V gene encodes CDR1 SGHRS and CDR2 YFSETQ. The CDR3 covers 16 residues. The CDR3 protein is CASSLGPVLGQGGYTF. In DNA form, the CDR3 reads TGCGCCAGCAGCCTGGGGCCCGTCTTAGGCCAAGGGGGCTACACCTTC.

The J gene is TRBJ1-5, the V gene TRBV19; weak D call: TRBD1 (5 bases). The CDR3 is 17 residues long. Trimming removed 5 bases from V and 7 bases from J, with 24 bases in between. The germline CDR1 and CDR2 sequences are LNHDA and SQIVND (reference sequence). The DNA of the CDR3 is TGTGCCAGTAGTCCTCAGGGCCCCCAGGGTTTGGAGCAGCCCCAGCATTTT. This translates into CASSPQGPQGLEQPQHF.

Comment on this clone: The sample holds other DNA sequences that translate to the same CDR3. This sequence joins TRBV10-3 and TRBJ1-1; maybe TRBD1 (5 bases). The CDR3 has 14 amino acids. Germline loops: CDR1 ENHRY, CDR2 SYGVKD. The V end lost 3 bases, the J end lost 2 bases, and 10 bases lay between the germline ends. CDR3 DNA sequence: TGTGCCATCAGTGACGGCCAGGGTAACACTGAAGCTTTCTTT. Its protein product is CAISDGQGNTEAFF.

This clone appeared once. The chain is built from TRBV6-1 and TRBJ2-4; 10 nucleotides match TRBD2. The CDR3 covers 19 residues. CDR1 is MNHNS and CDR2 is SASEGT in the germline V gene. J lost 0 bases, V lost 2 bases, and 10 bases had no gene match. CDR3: CASSEMGSGGPIAKNIQYF. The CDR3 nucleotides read TGTGCCAGCAGTGAAATGGGTAGCGGGGGGCCTATAGCCAAAAACATTCAGTACTTC.

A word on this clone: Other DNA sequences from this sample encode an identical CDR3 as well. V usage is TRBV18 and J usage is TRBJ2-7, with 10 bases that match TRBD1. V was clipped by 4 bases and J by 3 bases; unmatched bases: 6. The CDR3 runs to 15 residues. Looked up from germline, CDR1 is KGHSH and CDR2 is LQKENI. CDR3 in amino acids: CASSRPGQGIYEQYF. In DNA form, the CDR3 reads TGTGCCAGCTCACGGCCGGGACAGGGGATCTACGAGCAGTACTTC. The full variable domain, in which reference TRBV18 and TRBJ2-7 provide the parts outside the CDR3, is NAGVMQNPRHLVRRRGQEARLRCSPMKGHSHVYWYRQLPEEGLKFMVYLQKENIIDESGMPKERFSAEFPKEGPSILRIQQVVRGDSAAYFCASSRPGQGIYEQYFGPGTRLTVT.

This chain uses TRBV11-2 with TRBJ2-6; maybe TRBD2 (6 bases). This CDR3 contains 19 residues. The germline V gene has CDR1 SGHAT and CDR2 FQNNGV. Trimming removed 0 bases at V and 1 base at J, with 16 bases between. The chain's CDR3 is CASSLEGARGGSGANVLTF. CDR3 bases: TGTGCCAGCAGCTTAGAAGGGGCGCGGGGAGGATCTGGGGCCAACGTCCTGACTTTC.

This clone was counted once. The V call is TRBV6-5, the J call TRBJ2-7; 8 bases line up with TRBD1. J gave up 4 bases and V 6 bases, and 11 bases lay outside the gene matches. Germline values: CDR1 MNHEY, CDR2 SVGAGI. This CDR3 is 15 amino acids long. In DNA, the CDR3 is TGTGCCAGCAGGGAGACCGGGACAGGACTATACGAGCAGTACTTC. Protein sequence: CASRETGTGLYEQYF.

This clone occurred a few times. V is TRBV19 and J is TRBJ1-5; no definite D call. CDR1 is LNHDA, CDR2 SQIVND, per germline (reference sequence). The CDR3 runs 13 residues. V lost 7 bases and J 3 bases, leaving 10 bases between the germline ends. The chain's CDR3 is CASTGSLNQPQHF. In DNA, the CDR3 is TGTGCCAGTACGGGCAGCCTCAATCAGCCCCAGCATTTT. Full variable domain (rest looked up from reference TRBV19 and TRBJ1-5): DGGITQSPKYLFRKEGQNVTLSCEQNLNHDAMYWYRQDPGQGLRLIYYSQIVNDFQKGDIAEGYSVSREKKESFPLTVTSAQKNPTAFYLCASTGSLNQPQHFGDGTRLSIL.

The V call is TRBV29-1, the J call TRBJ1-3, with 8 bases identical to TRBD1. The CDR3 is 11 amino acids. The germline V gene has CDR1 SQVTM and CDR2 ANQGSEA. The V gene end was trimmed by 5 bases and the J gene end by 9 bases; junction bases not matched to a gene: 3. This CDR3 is CSVLTGGTIYF. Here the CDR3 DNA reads TGCAGCGTTTTAACAGGGGGCACCATATATTTT.

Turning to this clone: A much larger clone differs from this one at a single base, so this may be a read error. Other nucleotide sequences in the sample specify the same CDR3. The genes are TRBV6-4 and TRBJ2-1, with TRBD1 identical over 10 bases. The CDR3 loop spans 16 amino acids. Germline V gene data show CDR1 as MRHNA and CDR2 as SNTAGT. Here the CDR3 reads CASSPGTGASYNEQFF. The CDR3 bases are TGTGCCAGCAGTCCCGGGACAGGGGCCTCCTACAATGAACAGTTCTTC.

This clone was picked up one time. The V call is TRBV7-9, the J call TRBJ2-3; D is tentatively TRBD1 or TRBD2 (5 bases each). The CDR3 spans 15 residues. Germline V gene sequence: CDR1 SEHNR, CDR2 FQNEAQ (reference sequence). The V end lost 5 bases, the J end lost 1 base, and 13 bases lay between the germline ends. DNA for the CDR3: TGTGCCAGCAGCAAAGGGGACGGCCGCACAGATACGCAGTATTTT. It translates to CASSKGDGRTDTQYF.

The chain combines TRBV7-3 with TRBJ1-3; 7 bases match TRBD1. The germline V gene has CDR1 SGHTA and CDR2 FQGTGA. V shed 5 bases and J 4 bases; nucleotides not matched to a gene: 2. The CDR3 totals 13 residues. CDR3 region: CASSPGQGNTIYF. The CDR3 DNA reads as TGTGCCAGCAGCCCGGGACAGGGAAACACCATATATTTT.

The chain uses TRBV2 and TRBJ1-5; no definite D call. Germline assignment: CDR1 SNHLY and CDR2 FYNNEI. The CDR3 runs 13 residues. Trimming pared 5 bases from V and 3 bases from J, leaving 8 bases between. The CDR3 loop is CASSRVVNQPQHF. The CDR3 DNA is TGTGCCAGCAGTCGGGTCGTCAATCAGCCCCAGCATTTT.

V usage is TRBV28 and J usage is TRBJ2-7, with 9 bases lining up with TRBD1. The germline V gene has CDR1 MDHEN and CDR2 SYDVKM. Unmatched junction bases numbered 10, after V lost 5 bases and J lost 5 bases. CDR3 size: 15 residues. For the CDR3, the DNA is TGTGCCAGCAGTCTAGACTCCGGGACAGGGAACGAGCAGTACTTC. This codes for CASSLDSGTGNEQYF.

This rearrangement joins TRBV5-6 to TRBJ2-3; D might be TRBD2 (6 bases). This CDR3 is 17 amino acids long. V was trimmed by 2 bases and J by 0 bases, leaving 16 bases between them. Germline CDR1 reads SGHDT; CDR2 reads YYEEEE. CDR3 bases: TGTGCCAGCAGCTTAAAAGGTAGCGGATCTAGCACAGATACGCAGTATTTT. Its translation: CASSLKGSGSSTDTQYF.